These 20 T cell receptor beta chains were all obtained from the same sample, sequenced in a study of blood T cell repertoires in COVID-19. The data were produced by immunoSEQ multiplex PCR, yet TCRdb's version contains in-frame clones alone and is incomplete. Among 350,000 or so clones, about 90% were seen once, and the ten largest hold about 0.93%. The sample was PBMCs or T cells enriched from blood (not recorded which). The receptors were gathered from a woman aged 25 to 39 who had recovered from COVID-19.

This clone occurred a few times. CDR3 sequence (DNA): TGCGCCAGCAGCCAACAAATGGGACAGCAAGAGACCCAGTACTTC. This translates into CASSQQMGQQETQYF. This chain uses TRBV4-3 with TRBJ2-5, with TRBD1 matching over 7 bases. The germline V gene has CDR1 LGHNA and CDR2 YSLEER. The junction had 5 bases not matched to a gene; V was cut back by 2 bases and J by 2 bases. The CDR3 sequence is 15 residues long.

This sequence joins TRBV27 and TRBJ1-6; 7 bases align to TRBD1. CDR3 size: 15 residues. Germline V CDR1 and CDR2: MNHEY, SMNVEV (reference sequence). Losses at the gene ends were 4 bases for V and 4 bases for J; bases not matched to a gene: 4. CDR3 region: CASSYTGQYNSPLHF. The DNA for the CDR3 is TGTGCCAGCAGTTATACGGGACAGTATAATTCACCCCTCCACTTT.

This chain joins TRBV2 and TRBJ2-3; 9 positions agree with TRBD2. J was trimmed by 1 base and V by 0 bases; bases with no gene match: 2. Germline V gene data show CDR1 as SNHLY and CDR2 as FYNNEI. This CDR3 comprises 16 residues. CDR3 sequence: CASSEARLAGTDTQYF. The CDR3 DNA reads as TGTGCCAGCAGTGAAGCTAGACTAGCGGGCACAGATACGCAGTATTTT.

The V gene is TRBV19, the J gene TRBJ2-1; 7 bases agree with TRBD1. Germline V CDR1 and CDR2: LNHDA, SQIVND (reference sequence). V lost 2 bases, J lost 6 bases, and 4 bases stayed unmatched. This CDR3 has 14 amino acids. CDR3 sequence reads: CASSIQGDFNEQFF. Here the CDR3 DNA reads TGTGCCAGTAGTATACAGGGGGATTTCAATGAGCAGTTCTTC.

The CDR3 loop is CASSRRDTLDGELFF. CDR3 DNA sequence: TGTGCCAGTAGTCGACGGGACACCCTCGACGGGGAGCTGTTTTTT. The chain uses TRBV19 and TRBJ2-2; possible D gene TRBD1, 6 bases. CDR3 length: 15 amino acids. CDR1 and CDR2 (germline): LNHDA, SQIVND (reference sequence). V lost 5 bases and J lost 7, with 17 bases in between.

The chain uses TRBV6-4 and TRBJ1-1; 9 positions agree with TRBD1. The germline CDR1 and CDR2 sequences are MRHNA and SNTAGT. The V segment lost 4 bases and the J segment 8 bases; nucleotides outside the gene matches: 2. The CDR3 length is 12 residues. CDR3 amino acids: CASSGGTGEAFF. The CDR3 nucleotides are TGTGCCAGCAGTGGGGGGACAGGGGAAGCTTTCTTT.

The V and J genes are TRBV28 and TRBJ1-2, with D perhaps TRBD1 (5 bases). In germline, CDR1 is MDHEN, CDR2 SYDVKM. This CDR3 contains 14 residues. The germline V and J ends were trimmed by 3 bases and 4 bases, with 12 bases remaining between them. Here the CDR3 DNA reads TGTGCCAGCAGTTTGTCAGGGATTGGCTATGGCTACACCTTC. Protein sequence: CASSLSGIGYGYTF.

This rearrangement joins TRBV5-1 to TRBJ2-7; 10 bases are shared with TRBD1. Germline CDR1 SGHRS, CDR2 YFSETQ. The CDR3 spans 16 residues. J was trimmed by 6 bases and V by 0 bases; bases with no gene match: 9. CDR3 in DNA: TGCGCCAGCAGCTTGGCCACCGGGACAGGGGTTCCCGAGCAGTACTTC. This gives the protein CASSLATGTGVPEQYF.

This clone has only one observation. The chain couples TRBV7-9 to TRBJ1-1, with no clear D. V was trimmed by 3 bases and J by 8 bases, leaving 7 bases between them. Germline CDR1 SEHNR, CDR2 FQNEAQ (reference sequence). This CDR3 is 11 amino acids long. CDR3 DNA sequence: TGTGCCAGCAGCTTCGCGGAGGAAGCTTTCTTT. Amino acid sequence: CASSFAEEAFF. Full variable domain (rest looked up from reference TRBV7-9 and TRBJ1-1): DTGVSQNPRHKITKRGQNVTFRCDPISEHNRLYWYRQTLGQGPEFLTYFQNEAQLEKSRLLSDRFSAERPKGSFSTLEIQRTEQGDSAMYLCASSFAEEAFFGQGTRLTVV.

The chain joins TRBV5-1 to TRBJ2-1, with TRBD2 as a possible D gene (6 bases). Germline CDR1 and CDR2: SGHRS and YFSETQ. The CDR3 is 15 residues long. The germline V and J ends were trimmed by 2 bases and 3 bases, with 12 bases remaining between them. CDR3 sequence: CASSFGGSGYNEQFF. CDR3 nucleotide sequence: TGCGCCAGCAGCTTTGGAGGGTCCGGCTACAATGAGCAGTTCTTC.

This clone was recorded once. This sample includes further DNA sequences coding for the same CDR3. J is TRBJ1-1 and V is TRBV2, with TRBD1 as a possible D gene (5 bases). Germline CDR1 and CDR2: SNHLY and FYNNEI. Trimming stripped 1 base from V and 1 base from J, with 7 bases between. The CDR3 loop spans 14 amino acids. CDR3 sequence (DNA): TGTGCCAGCAGTGAAGGAAGGGGGAACACTGAAGCTTTCTTT. It codes for CASSEGRGNTEAFF.

On this clone: Other nucleotide sequences in the sample specify the same CDR3. CDR3 residues: CASSGAGQGGEKLFF. DNA for the CDR3: TGCGCCAGCAGCGGCGCGGGACAGGGAGGTGAAAAACTGTTTTTT. The rearrangement uses TRBV5-1 and TRBJ1-4; TRBD1 agrees at 9 bases. Germline CDR1 is SGHRS and CDR2 is YFSETQ. The trim removed 4 bases at V and 7 bases at J, leaving 8 bases unmatched. This CDR3 is built from 15 residues.

The rearrangement joins TRBV28 to TRBJ1-1, with D perhaps TRBD1 (6 bases). V lost 3 bases and J 1 base, leaving 9 bases between the germline ends. This CDR3 region has 14 residues. Germline values: CDR1 MDHEN, CDR2 SYDVKM. CDR3 nucleotides: TGTGCCAGCAGTTTGGGGGCCACGAACACTGAAGCTTTCTTT. This translates into CASSLGATNTEAFF.

The rearrangement links TRBV5-6 to TRBJ2-1; a weak D match, TRBD2 (6 bases). The CDR3 extends over 15 amino acids. The germline V and J ends were trimmed by 4 bases and 8 bases, with 19 bases remaining between them. Germline loops: CDR1 SGHDT, CDR2 YYEEEE. CDR3 protein: CASSPPGSSRHEQFF. The CDR3 bases are TGTGCCAGCAGCCCCCCCGGGAGTAGTCGCCATGAGCAGTTCTTC.

This rearrangement joins TRBV20-1 to TRBJ1-3; TRBD1 matches 8 bases. Per the germline V gene, CDR1 is DFQATT and CDR2 is SNEGSKA (reference sequence). The CDR3 loop spans 14 amino acids. J was trimmed by 2 bases and V by 3 bases; bases with no gene match: 3. For the CDR3, the DNA is TGCAGTGCTAGTTCGACAGGGGCTGGAAACACCATATATTTT. It codes for CSASSTGAGNTIYF.

This chain connects TRBV12-3 or TRBV12-4 to TRBJ2-7, with D maybe TRBD1 (5 bases). This CDR3 has 13 amino acids. Trimming removed 1 base from V and 5 bases from J, with 9 bases in between. The CDR3 spells CASSLGGGNEQYF. The CDR3 nucleotides read TGTGCCAGCAGTTTAGGGGGCGGCAACGAGCAGTACTTC.

This chain joins TRBV5-1 and TRBJ2-5, with 7 bases identical to TRBD2. The CDR3 is made up of 15 amino acids. V lost 4 bases and J lost 1; bases outside the gene matches: 7. Germline CDR1 and CDR2: SGHRS and YFSETQ. CDR3 sequence reads: CASSPPGGSQETQYF. The CDR3 nucleotides read TGCGCCAGCAGCCCCCCCGGGGGGTCCCAAGAGACCCAGTACTTC.

The V call is TRBV7-9, the J call TRBJ2-3, with 10 bases that match TRBD2. The germline V gene encodes CDR1 SEHNR and CDR2 FQNEAQ (reference sequence). V shed 6 bases and J 2 bases; nucleotides not matched to a gene: 5. There are 15 residues in the CDR3. As DNA, the CDR3 is TGTGCCAGCAGTCCTAGCGGGGGACCCACAGATACGCAGTATTTT. It yields the protein CASSPSGGPTDTQYF.

A single count supports this clone. The chain combines TRBV7-9 with TRBJ1-2; D remains ambiguous. V lost 2 bases, J lost 10 bases, and 8 bases lay in between. This CDR3 comprises 11 residues. CDR1 is SEHNR, CDR2 FQNEAQ, per germline (reference sequence). The CDR3 region has the DNA TGTGCCAGCAGCTTAAATTGGGCCTACACCTTC. Protein sequence: CASSLNWAYTF.

This chain joins TRBV9 and TRBJ2-1, with 10 bases identical to TRBD2. Looked up from germline, CDR1 is SGDLS and CDR2 is YYNGEE. The trim removed 4 bases at V and 6 bases at J, leaving 10 bases unmatched. This CDR3 has 16 amino acids. The chain's CDR3 is CASSFSASGGINEQFF. In DNA, the CDR3 is TGTGCCAGCAGCTTCTCCGCTAGCGGGGGAATCAATGAGCAGTTCTTC.